This passage covers 29 T cell receptor beta chains from one sample sequenced in a study of CD8 T cells in Susac syndrome. Reverse transcription of roughly 0.45 to 1 ug RNA used random hexamers. One entry per CDR3 protein results from TCRdb running MiXCR on the immunoSEQ multiplex PCR reads. The sample shows tens of thousands of distinct CDR3 sequences, approximately 93% of them seen only once. The material sequenced was CD8+ T cells from PBMCs. All receptors derive from a human donor with Susac syndrome.

The V call is TRBV27, the J call TRBJ2-1; a weak D match, TRBD2 (6 bases). The CDR3 is 13 amino acids. Germline CDR1 MNHEY, CDR2 SMNVEV (reference sequence). Trimming pared 8 bases from V and 3 bases from J, leaving 11 bases between. In DNA, the CDR3 is TGTGCCAGCCGTCTAGCGTACTACAATGAGCAGTTCTTC. This codes for CASRLAYYNEQFF.

This clonotype was counted a single time. The genes are TRBV20-1 and TRBJ1-1; a weak D match, TRBD1 (6 bases). Germline assignment: CDR1 DFQATT and CDR2 SNEGSKA (reference sequence). Trimming removed 6 bases from V and 8 bases from J, with 16 bases in between. CDR3 length equals 12 residues. CDR3 region: CSADTGRVEAFF. CDR3 nucleotide sequence: TGCAGTGCAGACACAGGGCGAGTAGAAGCTTTCTTT.

The chain links TRBV7-9 to TRBJ2-7; no definite D call. CDR3 size: 16 residues. The germline gives CDR1 SEHNR, CDR2 FQNEAQ (reference sequence). The V end lost 2 bases, the J end lost 2 bases, and 16 bases lay between the germline ends. The CDR3 protein is CASSLFFASITYEQYF. The CDR3, as DNA: TGTGCCAGCAGCTTATTTTTTGCCAGCATCACCTACGAGCAGTACTTC.

The CDR3 nucleotides read TGCAGTGCTAGAGATATGACAATCGGGGCAGGGGGAAACACCATATATTTT. Translation gives CSARDMTIGAGGNTIYF. V usage is TRBV20-1 and J usage is TRBJ1-3; the D gene is possibly TRBD1 (5 bases). The CDR3 contains 17 residues. The V end was cut by 0 bases, the J end by 4 bases, with 19 bases between. Looked up from germline, CDR1 is DFQATT and CDR2 is SNEGSKA (reference sequence).

This clonotype was recorded once. The rearrangement joins TRBV3-1 to TRBJ2-3; possibly TRBD1 or TRBD2 for D (6 bases each). The V end lost 0 bases, the J end lost 6 bases, and 10 bases lay between the germline ends. This CDR3 is built from 14 residues. The V gene's germline CDR1 is LGHDT and CDR2 YNNKEL (reference sequence). The CDR3 reads CASSQDGGGDTQYF. In nucleotides, the CDR3 is TGTGCCAGCAGCCAAGATGGAGGGGGTGATACGCAGTATTTT.

This chain joins TRBV13 and TRBJ2-6; TRBD1 matches 7 bases. The CDR3 length is 17 residues. V lost 3 bases and J lost 0; bases outside the gene matches: 5. Germline V CDR1 and CDR2: PRHDT, FYEKMQ (reference sequence). The chain's CDR3 is CASSLGTEISGANVLTF. CDR3 in DNA: TGTGCCAGCAGCTTGGGGACAGAAATCTCTGGGGCCAACGTCCTGACTTTC.

This chain connects TRBV9 to TRBJ2-3; 8 bases fit TRBD1. The germline V gene has CDR1 SGDLS and CDR2 YYNGEE. Trimming cost V 0 bases and J 3 bases; bases outside gene matches: 3. CDR3 length equals 15 residues. The CDR3 DNA follows: TGTGCCAGCAGCGTAGGGACAGGGACTACAGATACGCAGTATTTT. Translated: CASSVGTGTTDTQYF.

The chain employs TRBV11-1 and TRBJ2-5; D is possibly TRBD2 (7 bases). The germline V gene has CDR1 SGHAT and CDR2 FQDESV (reference sequence). The CDR3 runs 15 residues. V lost 5 bases and J lost 1, with 14 bases in between. As DNA, the CDR3 is TGTGCCAGCAGCCCTCGGGGGGCGACCCAAGAGACCCAGTACTTC. Amino acids: CASSPRGATQETQYF.

The rearrangement uses TRBV27 and TRBJ2-7; D is possibly TRBD1 (5 bases). This CDR3 is built from 12 residues. Germline V CDR1 and CDR2: MNHEY, SMNVEV (reference sequence). V lost 2 bases to trimming and J lost 6 bases, with 8 bases between them. The CDR3 here is CASSLLQGEQYF. CDR3 coding DNA: TGTGCCAGCAGTTTACTTCAGGGCGAGCAGTACTTC.

The J gene is TRBJ2-1, the V gene TRBV9, with D perhaps TRBD1 (5 bases). Germline V gives CDR1 SGDLS, CDR2 YYNGEE. V was pared by 0 bases and J by 0 bases, with 19 bases between. The CDR3 is made up of 19 amino acids. The CDR3 bases are TGTGCCAGCAGCGTAGCGAGTGATGGGGCTCGGAGCTCCTACAATGAGCAGTTCTTC. Its protein product is CASSVASDGARSSYNEQFF.

This chain connects TRBV29-1 to TRBJ2-2; possible D gene TRBD1, 6 bases. The CDR3 is 13 amino acids. CDR1 SQVTM and CDR2 ANQGSEA come from the germline V gene. Trimming took 3 bases from V and 7 from J, leaving 12 bases between them. The CDR3 protein is CSVDGRGGGELFF. The DNA for the CDR3 is TGCAGCGTTGACGGCAGGGGTGGCGGGGAGCTGTTTTTT.

This clonotype was observed once. The chain combines TRBV7-9 with TRBJ1-3; D gene unclear. The CDR3 is made up of 16 amino acids. V was shortened by 5 bases and J by 3 bases, with 17 bases between the two germline ends. In germline, CDR1 is SEHNR, CDR2 FQNEAQ (reference sequence). Here the CDR3 DNA reads TGTGCCAGCAGCGACTCCCCCGGCGCTATTGGAAACACCATATATTTT. Translating it yields CASSDSPGAIGNTIYF.

The rearrangement joins TRBV12-3 or TRBV12-4 to TRBJ2-5; D might be TRBD2 (6 bases). The V end lost 4 bases, the J end lost 4 bases, and 13 bases lay between the germline ends. The CDR3 is made up of 14 amino acids. The DNA of the CDR3 is TGTGCCAGCAGTTCGGCTAGCGAATCAGAGACCCAGTACTTC. This gives the protein CASSSASESETQYF.

The rearrangement uses TRBV29-1 and TRBJ1-5; D may be TRBD1 (5 bases). The CDR3 totals 13 residues. Germline CDR1 reads SQVTM; CDR2 reads ANQGSEA. V was trimmed by 3 bases and J by 9 bases, leaving 15 bases between them. CDR3 bases: TGCAGCGTTGAGATAACAGGAGAATTGCCCCAGCATTTT. It specifies CSVEITGELPQHF.

The chain joins TRBV28 to TRBJ2-1; 13 nucleotides match TRBD2. After removal of 4 bases from V and 5 bases from J, the junction contained 11 bases not matched to a gene. The CDR3 is 18 amino acids. CDR1 and CDR2 (germline): MDHEN, SYDVKM. The CDR3 sequence is CASSSASQLAGGHNEQFF. DNA of the CDR3: TGTGCCAGCAGTTCCGCCTCCCAACTAGCGGGGGGGCACAATGAGCAGTTCTTC.

V and J are TRBV15 and TRBJ1-5; 9 positions match TRBD1. J was trimmed by 6 bases and V by 4 bases; bases with no gene match: 7. CDR1 is LNHNV, CDR2 YYDKDF, per germline (reference sequence). This CDR3 is built from 15 residues. As DNA, the CDR3 is TGTGCCACCAGCATTGGGGACAGGGCAGGTCAGCCCCAGCATTTT. Translated, it gives CATSIGDRAGQPQHF.

The rearrangement uses TRBV20-1 and TRBJ1-1, with D tentatively TRBD1 (6 bases). The ends were cut back, 0 bases at V and 3 bases at J, with 14 bases in the middle. CDR1 is DFQATT, CDR2 SNEGSKA, per germline (reference sequence). This CDR3 comprises 15 residues. The CDR3 loop reads CSARDLEGGDTEAFF. The CDR3 region has the DNA TGCAGTGCTAGAGATCTGGAGGGGGGAGACACTGAAGCTTTCTTT.

The chain combines TRBV12-3 or TRBV12-4 with TRBJ2-7, with D hard to call. The germline V and J ends were trimmed by 6 bases and 1 base, with 10 bases remaining between them. This CDR3 region has 13 residues. CDR3 region: CASSPAQSYEQYF. DNA of the CDR3: TGTGCCAGCAGCCCCGCTCAATCCTACGAGCAGTACTTC.

V usage is TRBV5-1 and J usage is TRBJ2-7; no definite D call. This CDR3 is 14 amino acids long. The V gene lost 2 bases and the J gene lost 0 bases, with 9 bases spanning the gap. Germline lookup yields CDR1 SGHRS and CDR2 YFSETQ. CDR3 DNA sequence: TGCGCCAGCAGCTTTCAGAAGGGCTCCTACGAGCAGTACTTC. Translation: CASSFQKGSYEQYF. The entire variable domain, with the rest obtained from reference TRBV5-1 and TRBJ2-7, is as follows: KAGVTQTPRYLIKTRGQQVTLSCSPISGHRSVSWYQQTPGQGLQFLFEYFSETQRNKGNFPGRFSGRQFSNSRSEMNVSTLELGDSALYLCASSFQKGSYEQYFGPGTRLTVT.

This chain connects TRBV7-9 to TRBJ1-1; possibly TRBD1 for D (5 bases). V lost 5 bases and J 0 bases, leaving 19 bases between the germline ends. Germline-derived CDR1 and CDR2 are SEHNR and FQNEAQ (reference sequence). The CDR3 contains 17 residues. CDR3 in DNA: TGTGCCAGCAGCCCACCTGGGGGACGCTCCTTGAACACTGAAGCTTTCTTT. It codes for CASSPPGGRSLNTEAFF.

The rearrangement uses TRBV7-8 and TRBJ2-4; no reliable D call. The CDR3 length is 17 residues. Germline CDR1 and CDR2: SGHVS and FQNEAQ. V was cut by 0 bases and J by 2 bases, with 14 bases left in between. The CDR3 DNA follows: TGTGCCAGCAGCTTAGCCCCCTCCGGTTTCCCCAAAAACATTCAGTACTTC. This codes for CASSLAPSGFPKNIQYF.

Only one count was recorded for this clonotype. The chain has TRBV20-1 and TRBJ1-2; tentatively, D is TRBD1 (5 bases). V lost 5 bases to trimming and J lost 5 bases, with 24 bases between them. Germline CDR1 is DFQATT and CDR2 is SNEGSKA (reference sequence). The CDR3 is made up of 16 amino acids. The chain's CDR3 is CSARYIGGAVPYGYTF. CDR3 sequence (DNA): TGCAGTGCTCGCTACATAGGCGGGGCCGTCCCTTATGGCTACACCTTC.

The rearrangement joins TRBV20-1 to TRBJ2-7; D may be TRBD1 (5 bases). CDR3 size: 12 residues. The V gene's germline CDR1 is DFQATT and CDR2 SNEGSKA (reference sequence). Trimming removed 2 bases at V and 4 bases at J, with 9 bases between. The CDR3 loop reads CSARPQGYEQYF. The CDR3 DNA follows: TGCAGTGCTAGACCTCAGGGTTACGAGCAGTACTTC.

The chain has TRBV2 and TRBJ2-7; perhaps TRBD1 as D (5 bases). In germline, CDR1 is SNHLY, CDR2 FYNNEI. This CDR3 has 11 amino acids. V lost 8 bases and J lost 7, with 12 bases in between. The CDR3 coding sequence is TGTGCCAGCTGGCAGGGTACGGAGCAGTACTTC. Its protein product is CASWQGTEQYF. The variable domain in full, with the rest retrieved from reference TRBV2 and TRBJ2-7, is EPEVTQTPSHQVTQMGQEVILRCVPISNHLYFYWYRQILGQKVEFLVSFYNNEISEKSEIFDDQFSVERPDGSNFTLKIRSTKLEDSAMYFCASWQGTEQYFGPGTRLTVT.

The chain is built from TRBV30 and TRBJ2-7; TRBD2 matches at 13 bases. V dropped 0 bases and J dropped 5; count of bases not matched to a gene: 1. CDR1 is GTSNPN, CDR2 SVGIG, per germline (reference sequence). This CDR3 is built from 14 residues. The CDR3 DNA reads TGTGCCTGGAGTGTAGGGACTAGCGGGAACGAGCAGTACTTC. Its protein is CAWSVGTSGNEQYF.

This chain links TRBV4-3 with TRBJ2-4; tentative D call: TRBD1 (6 bases). The germline V gene encodes CDR1 LGHNA and CDR2 YSLEER. Trimming shortened V by 4 bases and J by 4 bases, and 14 bases separated the two germline ends. This CDR3 comprises 15 residues. In nucleotides, the CDR3 is TGCGCCAGCAGCCGGTTGACAGGCGTGAAAAACATTCAGTACTTC. This encodes CASSRLTGVKNIQYF.

The V and J genes are TRBV12-3 or TRBV12-4 and TRBJ2-7; D gene unclear. V lost 4 bases and J lost 6, with 10 bases in between. This CDR3 spans 12 amino acids. The CDR3 region has the DNA TGTGCCAGCAGTTCTCCATCGTCCGAGCAGTACTTC. This encodes CASSSPSSEQYF.

The V and J genes are TRBV7-9 and TRBJ1-5; 10 nucleotides line up with TRBD1. The germline V gene has CDR1 SEHNR and CDR2 FQNEAQ (reference sequence). V shed 3 bases and J 5 bases; nucleotides not matched to a gene: 4. This CDR3 has 15 residues. CDR3 protein: CASSLTGGGDQPQHF. DNA of the CDR3: TGTGCCAGCAGCTTGACAGGGGGCGGAGATCAGCCCCAGCATTTT.

The gene calls are TRBV28 and TRBJ2-3, with TRBD2 identical over 10 bases. The CDR3 consists of 15 residues. With 3 bases clipped from V and 2 bases from J, the junction kept 2 bases outside the gene matches. CDR1 is MDHEN and CDR2 is SYDVKM in the germline V gene. Here the CDR3 reads CASSLLAGVTDTQYF. DNA of the CDR3: TGTGCCAGCAGTTTGCTAGCGGGAGTCACAGATACGCAGTATTTT.